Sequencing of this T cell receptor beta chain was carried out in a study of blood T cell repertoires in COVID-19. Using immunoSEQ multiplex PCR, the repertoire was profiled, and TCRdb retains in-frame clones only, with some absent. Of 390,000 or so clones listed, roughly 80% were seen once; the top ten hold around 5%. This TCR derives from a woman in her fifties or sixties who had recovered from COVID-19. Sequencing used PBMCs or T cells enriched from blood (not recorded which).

CDR3 DNA: TGTGCCAGCAGCTTAGGGACAGGGGTGGTAGGTGGCTACACCTTC. Protein sequence: CASSLGTGVVGGYTF. The V call is TRBV7-8, the J call TRBJ1-2, with TRBD1 matching over 9 bases. V lost 1 base to trimming and J lost 7 bases; unmatched junction nucleotides: 7. The CDR3 contains 15 residues. Germline V gene lookup returns CDR1 SGHVS and CDR2 FQNEAQ.